The text below deals with one T cell receptor (beta chain). TCRdb's copy holds only in-frame clones and misses some; the assay was immunoSEQ multiplex PCR. The table includes approximately 280,000 clones, roughly 90% detected once. This entry comes from a study of blood T cell repertoires in COVID-19. This CDR3 comprises 15 residues. The germline CDR1 and CDR2 sequences are MNHEY and SMNVEV (reference sequence). V shed 6 bases and J 6 bases; nucleotides not matched to a gene: 11. The receptor was derived from a man aged 18 to 29 with active or convalescent COVID-19. The sequenced sample consisted of peripheral blood. The chain carries TRBV27 and TRBJ2-1, with 7 bases identical to TRBD1. CDR3 sequence (DNA): TGTGCCAGCAGCCGAAGAACAGGGGTTCCCAATGAGCAGTTCTTC. Its translation is CASSRRTGVPNEQFF.